These 22 T cell receptor beta chains originate from one sample sequenced in a study of blood T cell repertoires in COVID-19 (TCRdb year 2020). The library was made by the immunoSEQ multiplex PCR assay. TCRdb provides this immuneACCESS table in a form limited to in-frame rearrangements. Some clones are lacking; in checked studies, under half of them reflect an unresolved V gene, and why the rest are absent is not known. The sample contains 150,000 to 200,000 clones, 86% of them found a single time. Almost 1% of the sample is taken by the ten largest. Sequenced: peripheral blood. Every receptor here comes from a man between 18 and 35 years old with acute or convalescent COVID-19.

In this sample, this clone turned up a few times. J is TRBJ2-1 and V is TRBV9, with 13 positions matching TRBD2. The V gene end was trimmed by 1 base and the J gene end by 9 bases; junction bases not matched to a gene: 7. Germline CDR1 and CDR2: SGDLS and YYNGEE. The CDR3 is made up of 16 amino acids. The CDR3 nucleotides are TGTGCCAGCAGCGTACGTGAACTAGCGGGGGGGATTGAGCAGTTCTTC. Translated, it gives CASSVRELAGGIEQFF.

This clone was seen once. The rearrangement uses TRBV10-2 and TRBJ2-5; TRBD2 agrees at 8 bases. The CDR3 has 14 amino acids. V gave up 2 bases and J gave up 5 bases; unmatched junction bases: 4. The V gene's germline CDR1 is WSHSY and CDR2 SAAADI. CDR3 in DNA: TGCGCCAGCAGTGAGCGGGGGGGCCTGGAGACCCAGTACTTC. Its translation: CASSERGGLETQYF.

V is TRBV19 and J is TRBJ1-5; the match to TRBD1 covers 8 bases. CDR1 and CDR2 from the germline V gene are LNHDA and SQIVND (reference sequence). The CDR3 length is 14 residues. V shed 4 bases and J 4 bases; nucleotides not matched to a gene: 3. The CDR3 DNA follows: TGTGCCAGTAGTAACAGGGGGTCAAATCAGCCCCAGCATTTT. The encoded protein is CASSNRGSNQPQHF.

The rearrangement links TRBV5-4 to TRBJ1-4; TRBD1 matches at 7 bases. V dropped 3 bases and J dropped 1; count of bases not matched to a gene: 6. Per germline, CDR1 SGHNT and CDR2 YYREEE (reference sequence). The CDR3 covers 16 residues. For the CDR3, the DNA is TGTGCCAGCAGCTACGGAGGGGGCGGAACTAATGAAAAACTGTTTTTT. This sequence encodes CASSYGGGGTNEKLFF.

This clone has only one observation. The chain combines TRBV21-1 with TRBJ1-2; TRBD1 is the table's D call, not checked against the DNA. TRBV21-1 is described as a pseudogene. The CDR3 extends over 14 amino acids. The CDR3 here is CASSSRTVNYGYTF. The CDR3 DNA follows: TGTGCCAGCAGCTCACGAACAGTCAACTATGGCTACACCTTC.

J is TRBJ1-2 and V is TRBV7-9, with a weak D call TRBD1 (6 bases). The CDR3 runs 15 residues. CDR1 and CDR2 (germline): SEHNR, FQNEAQ (reference sequence). Trimming removed 5 bases at V and 0 bases at J, with 13 bases between. Here the CDR3 DNA reads TGTGCCAGCAGCCAAGCCGGGACAACTAACTATGGCTACACCTTC. Translating gives CASSQAGTTNYGYTF.

Only a few counts were recorded for this clone. The identical CDR3 is also encoded by other nucleotide sequences in the sample. The V gene is TRBV5-1, the J gene TRBJ2-1, with D uncertain. CDR3 length: 14 residues. Germline V CDR1 and CDR2: SGHRS, YFSETQ. Trimming cost V 0 bases and J 0 bases, with 4 bases left between them. CDR3: CASSLDSSYNEQFF. In nucleotides, the CDR3 is TGCGCCAGCAGCTTGGATAGCTCCTACAATGAGCAGTTCTTC.

This clone came up a few times. J is TRBJ2-2 and V is TRBV7-3; TRBD2 agrees at 8 bases. Germline trimming cut 0 bases from V and 2 bases from J; bases unmatched to any gene: 5. The CDR3 has 17 amino acids. CDR1 is SGHTA and CDR2 is FQGTGA in the germline V gene. The CDR3 sequence is CASSLTPGGGNTGELFF. The CDR3 coding sequence is TGTGCCAGCAGCTTAACCCCGGGGGGGGGAAACACCGGGGAGCTGTTTTTT.

The chain has TRBV6-6 and TRBJ1-6; unclear D gene. The CDR3 extends over 13 amino acids. Germline CDR1 reads MNHNY; CDR2 reads SVGAGI (reference sequence). The V gene lost 1 base and the J gene lost 10 bases, with 8 bases spanning the gap. The CDR3 sequence is CASSYYGGSPLHF. The CDR3 DNA sequence: TGTGCCAGCAGTTACTACGGCGGGTCACCCCTCCACTTT.

This chain connects TRBV3-1 (or the pseudogene TRBV3-2) to TRBJ2-2, with D perhaps matching TRBD2 (6 bases). The CDR3 loop spans 14 amino acids. V was pared by 2 bases and J by 7 bases, with 11 bases between. Germline CDR1 LGHDT, CDR2 YNNKEL (reference sequence). CDR3 DNA sequence: TGTGCCAGCAGCCAAATCACTAGCAGCGGGGAGCTGTTTTTT. It is translated as CASSQITSSGELFF.

This chain links TRBV7-9 with TRBJ2-1, with 10 positions matching TRBD2. The ends lost 7 bases at V and 10 bases at J; junction bases unmatched: 13. Germline V CDR1 and CDR2: SEHNR, FQNEAQ (reference sequence). The CDR3 consists of 15 residues. The CDR3, as DNA: TGTGCCAGCACCCAAGGGACTAGCGCGAGTGAGGAGCAGTTCTTC. Amino acid sequence: CASTQGTSASEEQFF.

The rearrangement joins TRBV6-1 to TRBJ2-7; the match to TRBD1 covers 8 bases. Germline values: CDR1 MNHNS, CDR2 SASEGT. The CDR3 is 15 amino acids. J gave up 4 bases and V 2 bases, and 7 bases lay outside the gene matches. Here the CDR3 DNA reads TGTGCCAGCAGTGAATCCCCGGACAGGGCTTACGAGCAGTACGTC. It encodes CASSESPDRAYEQYV.

The rearrangement uses TRBV5-4 and TRBJ2-7; TRBD2 agrees at 10 bases. This CDR3 region has 15 residues. Trimming cost V 4 bases and J 4 bases; bases outside gene matches: 8. CDR1 is SGHNT and CDR2 is YYREEE in the germline V gene (reference sequence). The CDR3 sequence is CASSQGVSGGYEQYF. CDR3 nucleotides: TGTGCCAGCAGCCAAGGAGTTAGCGGGGGGTACGAGCAGTACTTC.

The chain carries TRBV19 and TRBJ1-6, with TRBD1 identical over 8 bases. V lost 4 bases and J lost 5; bases outside the gene matches: 4. The CDR3 covers 15 residues. In germline, CDR1 is LNHDA, CDR2 SQIVND (reference sequence). CDR3 protein: CASSTDRGDNSPLHF. CDR3 bases: TGTGCCAGTAGTACTGACAGGGGAGATAATTCACCCCTCCACTTT.

The rearrangement uses TRBV30 and TRBJ1-3; D remains unclear. V was cut by 1 base and J by 2 bases, with 12 bases left in between. CDR1 is GTSNPN and CDR2 is SVGIG in the germline V gene (reference sequence). This CDR3 spans 15 amino acids. As DNA, the CDR3 is TGTGCCTGGAGTGGGTTGAGAGCCGCTGGAAACACCATATATTTT. It is translated as CAWSGLRAAGNTIYF.

The CDR3 spells CASSDRGGAANEQFF. CDR3 DNA sequence: TGTGCCAGCAGTGATCGAGGGGGGGCGGCCAATGAGCAGTTCTTC. This chain uses TRBV6-4 with TRBJ2-1; TRBD2 might be the D (7 bases). From germline, CDR1 is MRHNA and CDR2 SNTAGT. The V and J ends lost 3 bases and 6 bases respectively, with 15 bases between them. The CDR3 is 15 amino acids.

This sequence joins TRBV23-1 and TRBJ1-1; D not resolved. TRBV23-1 counts as an open reading frame of uncertain function. This CDR3 contains 14 residues. Trimming removed 4 bases at V and 0 bases at J, with 9 bases between. The CDR3 here is CASSLNEVNTEAFF. The CDR3 region has the DNA TGCGCCAGCAGTCTTAATGAGGTGAACACTGAAGCTTTCTTT.

The chain carries TRBV6-6 and TRBJ2-1; TRBD2 matches 10 bases. The germline CDR1 and CDR2 sequences are MNHNY and SVGAGI (reference sequence). Trimming at V came to 5 bases and at J to 9 bases, leaving 13 bases not matched to a gene. The CDR3 covers 16 residues. In DNA form, the CDR3 reads TGTGCCAGCAGTCCTCTGACCAGCGGGGGGGCCGGTGAGCAGTTCTTC. It encodes CASSPLTSGGAGEQFF.

The rearrangement joins TRBV24-1 to TRBJ1-2; 7 bases map to TRBD1. Looked up from germline, CDR1 is KGHDR and CDR2 is SFDVKD. This CDR3 is built from 15 residues. With 4 bases clipped from V and 4 bases from J, the junction kept 8 bases outside the gene matches. The CDR3 DNA reads TGTGCCACCAGTGACCCCACAGGGGCAAGCTATGGCTACACCTTC. Translated: CATSDPTGASYGYTF.

The CDR3 DNA is TGTGCCAGCAGCTCAAAGAGGGACACCCGGACCTACGAGCAGTACTTC. This encodes CASSSKRDTRTYEQYF. The chain joins TRBV7-8 to TRBJ2-7; TRBD1 is a possible D gene (6 bases). Germline CDR1 reads SGHVS; CDR2 reads FQNEAQ. The CDR3 runs to 16 residues. The V gene lost 4 bases and the J gene lost 2 bases, with 18 bases spanning the gap.

The chain combines TRBV5-1 with TRBJ1-4, with unresolved D. The germline CDR1 and CDR2 sequences are SGHRS and YFSETQ. Trimming took off 1 base at V and 3 bases at J, with 10 bases between the two ends. This CDR3 spans 15 amino acids. The chain's CDR3 is CASSLYGRSNEKLFF. DNA of the CDR3: TGCGCCAGCAGCTTGTACGGCAGGTCTAATGAAAAACTGTTTTTT.

V and J are TRBV3-1 (or the pseudogene TRBV3-2) and TRBJ1-2; 8 bases line up with TRBD1. Per germline, CDR1 LGHDT and CDR2 YNNKEL (reference sequence). The CDR3 is 14 amino acids. Germline trimming cut 2 bases from V and 6 bases from J; bases unmatched to any gene: 5. For the CDR3, the DNA is TGTGCCAGCAGCCAACAGGGGGCGTTGAATGGCTACACCTTC. Its protein is CASSQQGALNGYTF.